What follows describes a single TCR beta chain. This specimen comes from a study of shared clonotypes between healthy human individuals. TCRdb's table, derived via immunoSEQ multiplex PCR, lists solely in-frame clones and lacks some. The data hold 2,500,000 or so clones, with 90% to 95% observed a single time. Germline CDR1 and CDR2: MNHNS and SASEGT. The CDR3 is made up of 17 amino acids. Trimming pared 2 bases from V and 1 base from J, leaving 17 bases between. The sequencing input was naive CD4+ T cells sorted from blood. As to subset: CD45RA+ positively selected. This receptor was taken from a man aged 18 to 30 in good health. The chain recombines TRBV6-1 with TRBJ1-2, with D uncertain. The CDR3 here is CASSEIGLTQHNYGYTF. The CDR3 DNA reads TGTGCCAGCAGTGAAATTGGGCTGACTCAACATAACTATGGCTACACCTTC.